This is a list of T cell receptor beta chains from one sample in a study of blood T cell repertoires in COVID-19. Method: immunoSEQ multiplex PCR; TCRdb's copy keeps in-frame clones and lacks some. The sample yields some 100,000 clones, over 80% seen once. Material for sequencing was peripheral blood. These receptor sequences come from a human donor in a cohort sampled during active COVID-19. Each CDR3 is given with its conserved first and last residue. A D gene is named only where the DNA matches it firmly. Clone size is not always given. Where it is, it says once, few, many or a class for expanded clones.

d_call j_call clone_size v_call cdr3_nt cdr3_aa
- TRBJ1-5 - TRBV7-2 TGTGCCAGCAGCTTAGCCTCTCTAAATCAGCCCCAGCATTTT CASSLASLNQPQHF
TRBD1 TRBJ1-5 - TRBV5-1 TGCGCCAGCAGCCCGGGACAGACAAATCAGCCCCAGCATTTT CASSPGQTNQPQHF
TRBD2 TRBJ2-7 - TRBV28 TGTGCCAGCAGTTTAAGCGGGACTATCGAGCAGTACTTC CASSLSGTIEQYF
TRBD2 TRBJ2-3 - TRBV9 TGTGCCAGCAGCCCGCGGGGGGGGGATACGCAGTATTTT CASSPRGGDTQYF
TRBD1 TRBJ1-4 - TRBV18 TGTGCCAGCTCAAGACAGGGAGGCCAACCAACTAATGAAAAACTGTTTTTT CASSRQGGQPTNEKLFF
TRBD1 TRBJ1-1 - TRBV6-5 TGTGCCAGCACCGAAAGGGGGCTGGCCACTGAAGCTTTCTTT CASTERGLATEAFF
TRBD1 TRBJ1-2 - TRBV9 TGTGCCAGCAGCGACTGGGACAGGGGACTTGGCTACACCTTC CASSDWDRGLGYTF
TRBD2 TRBJ2-3 - TRBV9 TGTGCCAGCAGCCCCGGACTAGCGGGGAGCACAGATACGCAGTATTTT CASSPGLAGSTDTQYF
- TRBJ1-4 - TRBV29-1 TGCAGCGTTGAAGACAGGGGTCGGGAAAAACTGTTTTTT CSVEDRGREKLFF
TRBD2 TRBJ2-7 once TRBV7-9 TGTGCCAGCAGCGCCCTGGCGGGAGGGCCGGGGGAGCAGTACTTC CASSALAGGPGEQYF
- TRBJ1-2 - TRBV10-3 TGTGCCGCGGCAGGGGTTGGGGCTGGCTACACCTTC CAAAGVGAGYTF